Listed below are T cell receptor beta chains from one sample, sequenced in a study of blood T cells in healthy people across ages. MiXCR, applied by TCRdb to the 5' RACE reads, yields one record per CDR3 protein. Of some 640,000 distinct CDR3 sequences listed, under 30% were seen once; the top ten hold 15% to 18%. The specimen was blood. Receptor source: an elderly woman in good health. Each CDR3 is given with its conserved first and last residue. A D gene is named only where the DNA matches it firmly. Not every row has a clone size; where given, it reads once, few, many or a size class.

V gene,D gene,CDR3 length,J gene,clone size,CDR3 protein,CDR3 DNA
TRBV27,TRBD2,13,TRBJ2-1,.,CAGRIAGEETQFF,TGTGCCGGCAGAATAGCGGGAGAAGAGACCCAGTTCTTC
TRBV20-1,TRBD2,18,TRBJ2-5,many,CSAGDGFVRRGALETQYF,TGCAGTGCTGGTGACGGGTTTGTTAGGCGGGGGGCCCTAGAGACCCAGTACTTC
TRBV6-1,TRBD2,16,TRBJ2-7,.,CASSMPSGGPFYEQYF,TGTGCCAGCAGTATGCCTAGCGGGGGACCATTTTACGAGCAGTACTTC
TRBV5-1,.,15,TRBJ2-3,many,CASSLEGRSLDTQYF,TGCGCCAGCAGCTTGGAGGGTCGCTCGCTGGATACGCAGTATTTT
TRBV5-1,TRBD2,19,TRBJ2-3,medium-sized,CASSARASSGGLSTDTQYF,TGCGCCAGCAGCGCACGGGCCTCTAGCGGGGGGCTTAGCACAGATACGCAGTATTTT
TRBV28,TRBD1,13,TRBJ2-2,few,CASRDSYTGELFF,TGTGCCAGCCGGGACAGCTACACCGGGGAGCTGTTTTTT
TRBV27,.,14,TRBJ1-1,many,CASSLRPLNTEAFF,TGTGCCAGCAGTTTACGCCCCCTGAACACTGAAGCTTTCTTT
TRBV20-1,TRBD2,15,TRBJ2-7,once,CSASHSGRVSYEQYF,TGCAGTGCTTCTCATAGCGGGAGGGTATCCTACGAGCAGTACTTC
TRBV27,TRBD1,13,TRBJ1-2,many,CASGQGNYYGYTF,TGTGCCAGTGGACAGGGCAACTACTATGGCTACACCTTC
TRBV7-2,TRBD1,15,TRBJ1-2,many,CASSFTGQGGTGYTF,TGTGCCAGCAGCTTTACGGGACAGGGGGGGACCGGCTACACCTTC
TRBV25-1,TRBD1,18,TRBJ2-5,many,CASSNLARTGVLGETQYF,TGTGCCAGCAGTAACCTCGCGCGGACAGGGGTTTTGGGGGAGACCCAGTACTTC
TRBV7-8,TRBD1,15,TRBJ2-5,few,CASSGRTGGYNEQYF,TGTGCCAGCAGCGGCCGGACAGGGGGCTACAATGAGCAGTACTTC
TRBV6-5,TRBD1,15,TRBJ2-1,many,CASSAIQGVYNEQFF,TGTGCCAGCAGTGCCATTCAGGGGGTCTACAATGAGCAGTTCTTC
TRBV7-9,.,15,TRBJ2-3,many,CASSRDFSNTDTQYF,TGTGCCAGCAGTCGGGACTTTTCAAACACAGATACGCAGTATTTT
TRBV7-8,.,15,TRBJ2-3,many,CASSLVASGTDTQYF,TGTGCCAGCAGCTTAGTTGCTTCCGGCACAGATACGCAGTATTTT
TRBV5-1,.,15,TRBJ2-5,.,CASSAGQSSQETQYF,TGCGCCAGCAGCGCGGGACAGTCTAGCCAAGAGACCCAGTACTTC
TRBV7-2,TRBD2,16,TRBJ2-3,.,CASSFPRSGITDTQYF,TGTGCCAGCAGCTTTCCTCGGAGCGGGATAACAGATACGCAGTATTTT
TRBV9,TRBD2,16,TRBJ2-7,many,CASSVDPGGRPYEQYF,TGTGCCAGCAGCGTAGATCCGGGGGGGAGACCCTACGAGCAGTACTTC
TRBV18,TRBD1,16,TRBJ1-6,.,CASSPPQGLTNSPLHF,TGTGCCAGCTCACCACCACAGGGGCTTACTAATTCACCCCTCCACTTT
TRBV7-9,.,13,TRBJ1-2,.,CASSLVSPGGYTF,TGTGCCAGCAGCTTAGTGTCCCCGGGGGGCTACACCTTC
TRBV30,.,11,TRBJ2-4,many,CAWTDLNIQYF,TGTGCCTGGACGGACCTAAACATTCAGTACTTC
TRBV12-3/TRBV12-4,TRBD2,20,TRBJ2-3,.,CASSLSPGLAGGPRADAQYF,TGTGCCAGCAGTTTAAGCCCCGGACTAGCGGGGGGGCCGAGAGCAGATGCGCAGTATTTT